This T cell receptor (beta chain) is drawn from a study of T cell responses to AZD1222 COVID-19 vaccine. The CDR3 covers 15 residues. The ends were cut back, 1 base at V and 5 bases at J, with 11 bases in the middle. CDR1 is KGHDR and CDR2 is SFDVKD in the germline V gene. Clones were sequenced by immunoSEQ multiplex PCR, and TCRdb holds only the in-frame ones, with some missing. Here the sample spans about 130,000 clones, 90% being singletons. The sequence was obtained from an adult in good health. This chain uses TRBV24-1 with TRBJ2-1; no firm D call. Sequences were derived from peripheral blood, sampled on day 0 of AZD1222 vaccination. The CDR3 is CATSDFQVANNEQFF. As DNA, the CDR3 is TGTGCCACCAGTGATTTTCAGGTAGCCAACAATGAGCAGTTCTTC.